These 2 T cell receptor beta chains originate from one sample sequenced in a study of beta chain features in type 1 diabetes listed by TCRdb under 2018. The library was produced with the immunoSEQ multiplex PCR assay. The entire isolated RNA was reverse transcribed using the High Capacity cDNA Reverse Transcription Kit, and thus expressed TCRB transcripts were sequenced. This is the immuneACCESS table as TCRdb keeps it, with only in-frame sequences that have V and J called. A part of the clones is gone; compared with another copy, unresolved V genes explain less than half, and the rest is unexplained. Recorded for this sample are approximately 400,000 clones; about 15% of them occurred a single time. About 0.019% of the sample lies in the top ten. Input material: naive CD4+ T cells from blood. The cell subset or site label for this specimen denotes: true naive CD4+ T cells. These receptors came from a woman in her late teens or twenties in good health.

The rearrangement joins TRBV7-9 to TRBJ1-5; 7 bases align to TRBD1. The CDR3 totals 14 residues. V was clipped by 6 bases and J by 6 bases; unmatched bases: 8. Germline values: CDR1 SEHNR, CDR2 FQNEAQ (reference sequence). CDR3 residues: CASSRKGGGQPQHF. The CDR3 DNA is TGTGCCAGCAGTCGAAAAGGGGGCGGTCAGCCCCAGCATTTT.

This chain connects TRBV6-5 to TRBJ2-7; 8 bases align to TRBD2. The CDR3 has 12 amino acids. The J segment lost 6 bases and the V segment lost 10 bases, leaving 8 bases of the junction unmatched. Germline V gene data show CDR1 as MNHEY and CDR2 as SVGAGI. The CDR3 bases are TGTGCCACCCACGGGGGGGCGGGCGAGCAGTACTTC. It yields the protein CATHGGAGEQYF.